The next 16 T cell receptor beta chains were all read from a single sample in a study of blood T cells in healthy people across ages. Then a second PCR, running roughly 7 to 11 cycles, was carried out with a sample-barcoded 5' primer and a J-beta primer mix. TCRdb itself ran the 5' RACE reads through MiXCR, one entry per CDR3 protein. This sample has around 1.7 million distinct CDR3 sequences, with roughly 28% found just once. Source material: blood. The receptors stem from a woman in her twenties or thirties in good health.

In the case of this clonotype: A much bigger clone sits one base away, suggesting this may be a read error. V and J are TRBV5-5 and TRBJ2-1, with 8 positions matching TRBD1. The CDR3 is 15 amino acids. CDR1 and CDR2 from the germline V gene are SGHKS and YYEKEE (reference sequence). The chain's CDR3 is CASSGQGGSYNEQCF. CDR3 bases: TGTGCCAGCAGCGGACAGGGTGGCTCCTACAATGAGCAGTGCTTC.

The table lists this clonotype with a count of one. The V and J genes are TRBV27 and TRBJ2-3, with D perhaps matching TRBD2 (7 bases). Germline V gives CDR1 MNHEY, CDR2 SMNVEV (reference sequence). The CDR3 contains 17 residues. The V end lost 4 bases, the J end lost 2 bases, and 19 bases lay between the germline ends. This CDR3 is CASSSQQGGSFTDTQYF. The DNA for the CDR3 is TGTGCCAGCAGTTCACAACAGGGAGGGTCCTTCACAGATACGCAGTATTTT.

The chain recombines TRBV20-1 with TRBJ1-6; no definite D call. V dropped 4 bases and J dropped 2 bases, with 9 bases sitting between them. CDR1 and CDR2 (germline): DFQATT, SNEGSKA (reference sequence). The CDR3 totals 14 residues. CDR3 DNA sequence: TGCAGTGCTACCGATCGCGCCTATAATTCACCCCTCCACTTT. Translating gives CSATDRAYNSPLHF.

J is TRBJ2-2 and V is TRBV27; D is ambiguous. CDR1 is MNHEY, CDR2 SMNVEV, per germline (reference sequence). The CDR3 has 13 residues. V gave up 9 bases and J gave up 4 bases, with 12 bases separating them. CDR3 nucleotide sequence: TGTGCCAGTGGAGACACGGCCACCGGGGAGCTGTTTTTT. Translating gives CASGDTATGELFF.

A few counts support this clonotype. This rearrangement joins TRBV5-1 to TRBJ2-5; TRBD2 matches 14 bases. With 4 bases clipped from V and 2 bases from J, the junction kept 10 bases outside the gene matches. Germline V gene data show CDR1 as SGHRS and CDR2 as YFSETQ. The CDR3 runs 18 residues. DNA for the CDR3: TGCGCCAGCAGCACCTCCGGGACTAGCGGGAGTGGGCAAGAGACCCAGTACTTC. Translated: CASSTSGTSGSGQETQYF.

This clonotype turned up a few times. This rearrangement joins TRBV13 to TRBJ2-4; TRBD2 matches 13 bases. Germline CDR1 reads PRHDT; CDR2 reads FYEKMQ (reference sequence). The CDR3 is made up of 14 amino acids. The junction had 8 bases not matched to a gene; V was cut back by 5 bases and J by 13 bases. In DNA, the CDR3 is TGTGCCAGCAGCCAGACTAGCGGGAGGAGGGAGCAGTACTTC. Translation gives CASSQTSGRREQYF.

This clonotype was counted a few times. The DNA for the CDR3 is TGCGCCAGCAGCTTACAGGTAGGGCAAAACAATGAGCAGTTCTTC. Translation: CASSLQVGQNNEQFF. The V and J genes are TRBV5-1 and TRBJ2-1, with a weak D call TRBD1 (5 bases). Germline-derived CDR1 and CDR2 are SGHRS and YFSETQ. Between the trimmed V and J ends, which lost 2 bases and 5 bases, there was a span of 14 bases. There are 15 residues in the CDR3.

This clonotype was counted a few times. V is TRBV7-2 and J is TRBJ2-4; perhaps TRBD2 as D (5 bases). V lost 5 bases to trimming and J lost 5 bases, with 16 bases between them. Germline V gene sequence: CDR1 SGHTA, CDR2 FQGNSA. The CDR3 totals 15 residues. For the CDR3, the DNA is TGTGCCAGCAGCCTTACTAGATGGACGGAAAACATTCAGTACTTC. This encodes CASSLTRWTENIQYF.

This clonotype was seen a handful of times. The chain carries TRBV11-2 and TRBJ2-1; a possible D gene is TRBD2 (6 bases). Germline CDR1 and CDR2: SGHAT and FQNNGV. Trimming removed 3 bases from V and 7 bases from J, with 13 bases in between. CDR3 size: 14 residues. The CDR3 nucleotides are TGTGCCAGCAGCTTTTTGCGGGGCTGGAATGAGCAGTTCTTC. The encoded protein is CASSFLRGWNEQFF. Filled out from reference TRBV11-2 and TRBJ2-1, the complete variable domain reads EAGVAQSPRYKIIEKRQSVAFWCNPISGHATLYWYQQILGQGPKLLIQFQNNGVVDDSQLPKDRFSAERLKGVDSTLKIQPAKLEDSAVYLCASSFLRGWNEQFFGPGTRLTVL.

This clonotype was seen a few times. This chain connects TRBV20-1 to TRBJ1-2, with a tentative D call TRBD1 (5 bases). This CDR3 contains 13 residues. Trimming took off 1 base at V and 7 bases at J, with 13 bases between the two ends. The V gene's germline CDR1 is DFQATT and CDR2 SNEGSKA (reference sequence). CDR3 bases: TGCAGTGCTAGAGTGGGGCGTTCGCGTGGCTACACCTTC. It codes for CSARVGRSRGYTF.

This chain uses TRBV5-1 with TRBJ1-1; tentative D call: TRBD1 (6 bases). The CDR3 has 15 amino acids. Trimming cost V 1 base and J 3 bases, with 13 bases left between them. The V gene's germline CDR1 is SGHRS and CDR2 YFSETQ. The CDR3 nucleotides are TGCGCCAGCAGCTTGTTTTCAGGGGAGGACACTGAAGCTTTCTTT. Amino acids: CASSLFSGEDTEAFF.

This clonotype showed up many times. The chain joins TRBV29-1 to TRBJ1-2, with a tentative D call TRBD1 (5 bases). V was cut by 6 bases and J by 4 bases, with 9 bases left in between. CDR3 length: 11 residues. CDR1 is SQVTM and CDR2 is ANQGSEA in the germline V gene. The CDR3 loop is CSVRQPYGYTF. The CDR3 bases are TGCAGCGTACGACAGCCCTATGGCTACACCTTC.

The chain carries TRBV7-2 and TRBJ2-1; D is tentatively TRBD1 or TRBD2 (5 bases each). From germline, CDR1 is SGHTA and CDR2 FQGNSA. V lost 0 bases, J lost 6 bases, and 15 bases lay in between. The CDR3 length is 16 residues. In nucleotides, the CDR3 is TGTGCCAGCAGCTTAGCTCTCCAGGGACGATGCAATGAGCAGTTCTTC. Protein sequence: CASSLALQGRCNEQFF.

The gene calls are TRBV6-5 and TRBJ2-1; 8 bases are shared with TRBD2. The CDR3 loop spans 19 amino acids. The ends lost 4 bases at V and 0 bases at J; junction bases unmatched: 14. Germline V gene data show CDR1 as MNHEY and CDR2 as SVGAGI. DNA of the CDR3: TGTGCCAGCAGTTCCTCTCCCGGGAGGGAGGCGAGCTCCTACAATGAGCAGTTCTTC. This encodes CASSSSPGREASSYNEQFF.

This chain links TRBV4-2 with TRBJ2-2, with D possibly TRBD1 on 6 matching bases. The CDR3 totals 15 residues. Germline loops: CDR1 LGHNA, CDR2 YNFKEQ. V was trimmed by 1 base and J by 4 bases, leaving 10 bases between them. The CDR3 here is CASSQVSGVTGELFF. In DNA, the CDR3 is TGTGCCAGCAGCCAAGTCTCAGGGGTCACCGGGGAGCTGTTTTTT.

On this clonotype itself: At one end the junction does not follow the germline gene, possibly because of a read error. V is TRBV12-3 or TRBV12-4 and J is TRBJ1-2, with 7 positions matching TRBD1. There are 14 residues in the CDR3. CDR3 DNA: TGTGCCGGCAGTTTAACCCAGGGGGTAGATGGCTACACCTTC. This gives the protein CAGSLTQGVDGYTF.